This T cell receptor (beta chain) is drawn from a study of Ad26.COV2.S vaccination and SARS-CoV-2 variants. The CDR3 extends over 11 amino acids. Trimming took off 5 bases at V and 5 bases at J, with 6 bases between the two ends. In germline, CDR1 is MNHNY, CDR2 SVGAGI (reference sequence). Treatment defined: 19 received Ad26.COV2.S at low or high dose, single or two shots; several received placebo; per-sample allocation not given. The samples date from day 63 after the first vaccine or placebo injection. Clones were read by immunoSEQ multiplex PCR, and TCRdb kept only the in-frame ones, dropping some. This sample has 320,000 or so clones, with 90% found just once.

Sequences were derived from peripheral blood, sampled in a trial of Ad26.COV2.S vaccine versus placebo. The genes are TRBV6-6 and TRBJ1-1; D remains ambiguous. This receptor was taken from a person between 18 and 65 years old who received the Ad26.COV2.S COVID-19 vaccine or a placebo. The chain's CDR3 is CASSAGTEAFF. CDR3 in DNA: TGTGCCAGCAGTGCCGGGACTGAAGCTTTCTTT.